The rows below give T cell receptor beta chains drawn from one sample of a study of beta chain features in type 1 diabetes. Produced via immunoSEQ multiplex PCR; TCRdb's table is partial and in-frame only. The sample consists of 640,000 or so clones, 11% to 15% of them appearing once. The sequenced material came from naive CD4+ T cells from blood. These receptors were taken from a man aged 18 to 35 with type 1 diabetes. The CDR3 runs from the conserved cysteine through the conserved F or W. The D gene is left open where the match is weak. Only some rows state a clone size, as once, few, many or a class for expanded clones.

TRBJ1-6	NA	NA	TRBV18	CASSPQEWAPYNSPLHF	TGTGCCAGCTCACCACAGGAATGGGCCCCCTATAATTCACCCCTCCACTTT
TRBJ1-1	few	NA	TRBV7-2	CASSLRATNTEAFF	TGTGCCAGCAGCTTACGCGCGACGAACACTGAAGCTTTCTTT
TRBJ2-3	few	TRBD2	TRBV7-2	CASSLVGTSGATDTQYF	TGTGCCAGCAGCTTAGTAGGCACTAGCGGGGCCACAGATACGCAGTATTTT
TRBJ2-1	few	TRBD2	TRBV7-9	CASSPGLAPYNEQFF	TGTGCCAGCAGCCCCGGACTAGCGCCTTACAATGAGCAGTTCTTC
TRBJ2-5	few	NA	TRBV30	CAWGGALETQYF	TGTGCCTGGGGCGGGGCGCTGGAGACCCAGTACTTC
TRBJ2-6	few	NA	TRBV29-1	CSVGGAFPSGANVLTF	TGCAGCGTTGGTGGGGCCTTCCCCTCTGGGGCCAACGTCCTGACTTTC
TRBJ2-7	few	NA	TRBV7-9	CASSLGRTYEQYF	TGTGCCAGCAGCTTAGGACGGACCTACGAGCAGTACTTC
TRBJ1-2	NA	TRBD1	TRBV6-5	CASSYSGQGHGYTF	TGTGCCAGCAGTTACTCGGGACAGGGCCATGGCTACACCTTC
TRBJ2-7	few	NA	TRBV4-1	CASSQDFAGPGEQYF	TGCGCCAGCAGCCAAGATTTCGCGGGGCCGGGCGAGCAGTACTTC
TRBJ2-3	NA	TRBD1	TRBV5-1	CASSPGTDSFTDTQYF	TGCGCCAGCAGTCCCGGGACAGACTCCTTTACAGATACGCAGTATTTT
TRBJ2-2	NA	NA	TRBV7-2	CASSPTWTGELFF	TGTGCCAGCAGCCCCACCTGGACCGGGGAGCTGTTTTTT
TRBJ2-7	NA	NA	TRBV15	CATSPQPRGFSYEQYF	TGTGCCACCAGCCCTCAACCCCGAGGGTTCTCCTACGAGCAGTACTTC
TRBJ1-4	NA	NA	TRBV30	CAWHDRRGSEKLFF	TGTGCCTGGCACGATCGTCGGGGAAGTGAAAAACTGTTTTTT
TRBJ1-4	NA	NA	TRBV6-6	CASITGTPGEKLFF	TGTGCCAGCATAACCGGGACCCCCGGGGAAAAACTGTTTTTT
TRBJ1-2	NA	TRBD1	TRBV28	CASSAGTGDGYTF	TGTGCCAGCAGTGCCGGGACAGGAGATGGCTACACCTTC
TRBJ2-1	few	NA	TRBV6-6	CASKDSGPYNEQFF	TGTGCCAGCAAGGACTCGGGGCCTTACAATGAGCAGTTCTTC
TRBJ2-1	few	NA	TRBV6-5	CASSYSSALRSLFF	TGTGCCAGCAGTTACTCGTCCGCATTAAGGAGTCTGTTCTTC